Below, one T cell receptor (beta chain) is given with its context. Its antigen remains unidentified. It was with 60 Vbeta and 13 Jbeta primers that the PCR ran. The protocol was immunoSEQ multiplex PCR, while the TCRdb copy is restricted to in-frame clones and leaves out a portion. This table holds fewer than 250,000 clones, 77% found once. The data derive from a study of cytomegalovirus exposure and HLA in healthy donors. Study-level results: Sequencing depth across donors, presence/absence analyses assumed, was roughly uniform.

This CDR3 has 12 residues. With 4 bases removed from V and 15 bases from J, the gap between germline ends came to 16 bases. Looked up from germline, CDR1 is MNHEY and CDR2 is SMNVEV (reference sequence). The chain combines TRBV27 with TRBJ2-1; no definite D call. The sequencing input was PBMCs. The source is a woman younger than 45 in good health and CMV-seropositive. CDR3 protein: CASSSFDSRWFF. As DNA, the CDR3 is TGTGCCAGCAGTTCATTTGACTCCCGCTGGTTCTTC.